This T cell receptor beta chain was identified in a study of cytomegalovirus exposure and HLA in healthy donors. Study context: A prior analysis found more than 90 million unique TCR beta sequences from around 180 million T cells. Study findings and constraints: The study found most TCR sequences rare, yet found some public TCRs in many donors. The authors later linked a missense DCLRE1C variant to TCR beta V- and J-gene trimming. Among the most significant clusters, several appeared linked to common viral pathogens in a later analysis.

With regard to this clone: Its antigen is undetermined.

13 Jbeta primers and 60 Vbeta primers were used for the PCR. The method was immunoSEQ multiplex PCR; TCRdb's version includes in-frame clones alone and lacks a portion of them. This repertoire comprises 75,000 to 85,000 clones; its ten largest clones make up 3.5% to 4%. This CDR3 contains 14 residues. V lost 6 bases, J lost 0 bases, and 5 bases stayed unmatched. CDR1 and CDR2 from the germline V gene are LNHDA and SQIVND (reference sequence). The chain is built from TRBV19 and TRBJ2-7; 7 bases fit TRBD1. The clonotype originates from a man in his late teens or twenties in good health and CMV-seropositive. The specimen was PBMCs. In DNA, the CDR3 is TGTGCCAGTAGCCCAGGGGGATTCTCCTACGAGCAGTACTTC. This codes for CASSPGGFSYEQYF.